This TCR beta chain was sequenced in a study of blood T cell repertoires in COVID-19. TCRdb's table, derived via immunoSEQ multiplex PCR, lists solely in-frame clones and lacks some. Of roughly 98,000 clones in the sample, 85% were seen once. Germline V gene sequence: CDR1 SGHNT, CDR2 YENEEA. The CDR3 contains 14 residues. Trimming took off 5 bases at V and 0 bases at J, with 9 bases between the two ends. Sequencing was carried out using peripheral blood. The J gene is TRBJ2-3, the V gene TRBV11-3; a possible D gene is TRBD2 (7 bases). The clonotype comes from a woman in her seventies with active or convalescent COVID-19. CDR3 residues: CASSPGGSTDTQYF. CDR3 bases: TGTGCCAGCAGCCCGGGGGGCAGCACAGATACGCAGTATTTT.